This T cell receptor (beta chain) appears in the sequencing data of a study of metastatic and nonmetastatic thyroid tumors. Study at large: Where malignant and benign thyroid patients were concerned, repertoires were compared across blood and tumor or nodule tissue.

Original methodology: To classify distant metastasis in papillary thyroid cancer, a model was built from CDR3 differences across clinicopathological groups. TCRdb re-analyzed the PCR reads through MiXCR. It is TCRdb's table, rather than the study itself, that gives the V and J calls and clone size. Of 15,000 or so clones listed, 23% are singletons. CDR1 is DFQATT, CDR2 SNEGSKA, per germline (reference sequence). The CDR3 is 15 residues long. With 5 bases removed from V and 4 bases from J, the gap between germline ends came to 15 bases. Each patient came to thyroid surgery without any prior treatment (of any kind). Points from the study as a whole: In blood and tumor, TCR beta diversity was reportedly significantly higher in malignant thyroid tumors than in benign nodules.

This clone was counted only a few times. The antigen remains unidentified. Material for sequencing was tumor tissue. This chain connects TRBV20-1 to TRBJ2-6; perhaps TRBD1 as D (5 bases). The clonotype originates from a female donor with papillary thyroid cancer or a benign thyroid nodule (not recorded which). Some clones in this sample may be carry-over from other donors' samples. CDR3 amino acids: CSAPLPGKGANVLTF. The CDR3 DNA reads as TGCAGTGCTCCGCTCCCAGGGAAAGGGGCCAACGTCCTGACTTTC.